A selection of T cell receptor beta chains follows, all from one sample in a study of monozygotic twins with inflammatory bowel disease. Reanalyzing the 5' RACE reads, TCRdb keeps one entry per CDR3 protein, without DNA. In all, the sample yields some 450,000 distinct CDR3 sequences. Input material: blood. The receptors come from a human donor with ulcerative colitis or Crohn's disease, or a healthy co-twin of an affected twin (not recorded which). Each CDR3 is given with its conserved first and last residue. Each record gives: CDR3 length, J gene, V gene, CDR3 protein.

>16|TRBJ1-5|TRBV19
CATCQFYGTGNQPQHF
>16|TRBJ2-3|TRBV28
CASSPPGRASTDTQYF
>15|TRBJ2-7|TRBV7-9
CASSNGQEITYEQYF
>15|TRBJ1-2|TRBV4-3
CASSDRHASNYGYTF
>14|TRBJ2-1|TRBV12-3/TRBV12-4
CASRGAGGRNEQFF
>14|TRBJ2-1|TRBV5-1
CASSTWTGYNEQFF
>15|TRBJ2-3|TRBV27
CASSLVSSGEDTQYF
>16|TRBJ1-5|TRBV20-1
CSARDAGGGGNQPQHF
>14|TRBJ1-5|TRBV6-2/TRBV6-3
CASSYGTAYQPQHF
>13|TRBJ2-2|TRBV20-1
CSAHPLNTGELFF
>12|TRBJ2-5|TRBV21-1
CASRRREETQYF
>15|TRBJ2-7|TRBV20-1
CSARDRLAGTYEQYF
>13|TRBJ1-6|TRBV7-3
CATGLSYNSPLHF
>14|TRBJ1-1|TRBV7-9
CASSYGQGEGEAFF
>15|TRBJ1-4|TRBV7-9
CASSAPGVGYEKLFF
>15|TRBJ2-1|TRBV20-1
CSAREGGGGYNEQFF
>12|TRBJ1-1|TRBV29-1
CSAQKTEREAFF
>14|TRBJ1-2|TRBV10-3
CAIRTGQGLYGYTF
>15|TRBJ2-1|TRBV5-6
CASSLAPGGRVEQFF
>14|TRBJ2-3|TRBV12-3/TRBV12-4
CASTPAGASTSQYF